These 10 T cell receptor beta chains were sequenced from one sample in a study of CD8 T cells in Susac syndrome. An input of about 0.5 to 1 ug of RNA was subjected to reverse transcription using random hexamers. TCRdb reanalysed the immunoSEQ multiplex PCR reads using MiXCR and keeps one entry per CDR3 protein. The table has hundreds of thousands of distinct CDR3 sequences, about 94% seen once. Sequenced sample: CD8+ T cells from PBMCs. The receptors come from a human donor with multiple sclerosis.

The chain has TRBV5-6 and TRBJ2-7, with 7 positions matching TRBD2. The trim removed 5 bases at V and 5 bases at J, leaving 7 bases unmatched. Germline V gene data show CDR1 as SGHDT and CDR2 as YYEEEE. This CDR3 has 13 amino acids. Written as DNA, the CDR3 is TGTGCCAGCAGGCCCGGGGGGTCACACGAGCAGTACTTC. Residues: CASRPGGSHEQYF.

The rearrangement links TRBV20-1 to TRBJ2-1; D is ambiguous. Germline V gene sequence: CDR1 DFQATT, CDR2 SNEGSKA (reference sequence). Trimming took 4 bases from V and 7 from J, leaving 8 bases between them. The CDR3 consists of 11 residues. The DNA for the CDR3 is TGCAGTGCTATAGGCCTGAATGAGCAGTTCTTC. It yields the protein CSAIGLNEQFF.

This clonotype was detected only once. The chain employs TRBV12-3 or TRBV12-4 and TRBJ2-7, with no clear D. The CDR3 loop spans 11 amino acids. Trimming removed 4 bases from V and 12 bases from J, with 13 bases in between. CDR3: CASSYGSVAYF. CDR3 nucleotides: TGTGCCAGCAGTTATGGCAGCGTGGCGTACTTC.

This clonotype was detected once. This sequence joins TRBV10-3 and TRBJ1-4, with D perhaps TRBD1 (5 bases). Germline CDR1 is ENHRY and CDR2 is SYGVKD. Trimming removed 0 bases from V and 5 bases from J, with 13 bases in between. This CDR3 has 16 amino acids. This chain's CDR3 is CAISESGVGPNEKLFF. The CDR3 coding sequence is TGTGCCATCAGTGAGTCAGGGGTGGGTCCGAATGAAAAACTGTTTTTT.

The J gene is TRBJ2-1, the V gene TRBV24-1, with TRBD2 matching 7 bases. Germline CDR1 KGHDR, CDR2 SFDVKD. The CDR3 loop spans 14 amino acids. V lost 2 bases to trimming and J lost 10 bases; unmatched junction nucleotides: 7. The CDR3 DNA reads as TGTGCCACCAGTGATTCTGCGGGAGCCCGAGAGCAGTTCTTC. This encodes CATSDSAGAREQFF.

This chain connects TRBV27 to TRBJ2-5; possible D gene TRBD2, 6 bases. This CDR3 contains 14 residues. The germline V gene encodes CDR1 MNHEY and CDR2 SMNVEV (reference sequence). V dropped 2 bases and J dropped 4 bases, with 11 bases sitting between them. The CDR3 loop reads CASSLAGLGETQYF. CDR3 sequence (DNA): TGTGCCAGCAGTTTAGCGGGGTTAGGAGAGACCCAGTACTTC.

This clonotype was seen once. This CDR3 reads CASSSLQGTQETQYF. CDR3 bases: TGTGCCAGCAGCTCGCTACAGGGGACCCAAGAGACCCAGTACTTC. The gene calls are TRBV7-9 and TRBJ2-5; TRBD1 agrees at 7 bases. V lost 4 bases and J lost 1; bases outside the gene matches: 6. CDR3 size: 15 residues. Germline V gene data show CDR1 as SEHNR and CDR2 as FQNEAQ (reference sequence).

In its sample, this clonotype was seen once. J is TRBJ2-5 and V is TRBV7-9; 10 nucleotides align to TRBD1. CDR3 length: 14 residues. V lost 9 bases to trimming and J lost 3 bases; unmatched junction nucleotides: 7. CDR1 is SEHNR, CDR2 FQNEAQ, per germline (reference sequence). Here the CDR3 reads CASEPDRGKETQYF. As DNA, the CDR3 is TGTGCCAGTGAACCGGACAGGGGGAAAGAGACCCAGTACTTC.

The gene calls are TRBV2 and TRBJ2-1; 13 nucleotides agree with TRBD2. This CDR3 is 17 amino acids long. Germline V gives CDR1 SNHLY, CDR2 FYNNEI. Losses at the gene ends were 0 bases for V and 6 bases for J; bases not matched to a gene: 5. CDR3 protein: CASSEAPGTSGINEQFF. The CDR3 bases are TGTGCCAGCAGTGAAGCGCCCGGGACTAGCGGGATCAATGAGCAGTTCTTC.

V usage is TRBV20-1 and J usage is TRBJ2-2; TRBD2 matches 8 bases. The length of the CDR3 is 13 residues. Germline values: CDR1 DFQATT, CDR2 SNEGSKA (reference sequence). V was pared by 6 bases and J by 4 bases, with 4 bases of the junction left unmatched. The DNA for the CDR3 is TGCAGTGCGGGTAGCGGGGTCACCGGGGAGCTGTTTTTT. Protein: CSAGSGVTGELFF.